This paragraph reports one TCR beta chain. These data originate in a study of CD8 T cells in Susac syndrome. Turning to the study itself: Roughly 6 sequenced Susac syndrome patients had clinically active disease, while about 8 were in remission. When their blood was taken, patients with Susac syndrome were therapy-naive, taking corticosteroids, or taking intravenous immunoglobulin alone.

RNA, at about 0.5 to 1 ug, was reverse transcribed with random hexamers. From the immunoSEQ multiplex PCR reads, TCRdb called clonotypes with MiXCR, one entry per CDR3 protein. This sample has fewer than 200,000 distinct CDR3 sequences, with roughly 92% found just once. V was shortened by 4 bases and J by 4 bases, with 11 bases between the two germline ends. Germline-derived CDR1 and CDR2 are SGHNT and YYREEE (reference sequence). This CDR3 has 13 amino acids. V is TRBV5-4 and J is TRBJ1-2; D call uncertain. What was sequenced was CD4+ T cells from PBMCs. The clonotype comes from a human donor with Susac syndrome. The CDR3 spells CASSPDPGYGYTF. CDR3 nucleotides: TGTGCCAGCAGCCCGGACCCGGGCTATGGCTACACCTTC.